Shown below are 13 T cell receptor beta chains from a single sample sequenced in a study of blood T cells in healthy people across ages. Alongside a J-beta primer mix, a sample-barcoded 5' primer served in a second PCR lasting 7 to 11 cycles. TCRdb redid the calling of the 5' RACE reads with MiXCR, one entry per CDR3 protein. The repertoire holds 780,000 or so distinct CDR3 sequences, with roughly 25% as singletons. These data were likewise used in another study, on T cells of mothers and their children.

The sequenced sample consisted of blood. The receptors derive from a boy aged 5-17 years in good health.

This clonotype was observed a handful of times. The chain joins TRBV7-9 to TRBJ2-3; TRBD2 might be the D (6 bases). V was pared by 5 bases and J by 2 bases, with 17 bases between. Germline CDR1 and CDR2: SEHNR and FQNEAQ (reference sequence). This CDR3 is 16 amino acids long. The chain's CDR3 is CASSGGLTANTDTQYF. In nucleotides, the CDR3 is TGTGCCAGCAGCGGGGGACTCACAGCCAACACAGATACGCAGTATTTT.

The rearrangement joins TRBV9 to TRBJ2-1; D not resolved. CDR1 is SGDLS and CDR2 is YYNGEE in the germline V gene. CDR3 length equals 13 residues. V shed 2 bases and J shed 2 bases, with 5 bases lying between them. The CDR3 spells CASSVVPYNEQFF. The CDR3 region has the DNA TGTGCCAGCAGCGTCGTTCCCTACAATGAGCAGTTCTTC.

V and J are TRBV10-3 and TRBJ2-1, with TRBD1 identical over 10 bases. This CDR3 has 14 residues. The germline V gene has CDR1 ENHRY and CDR2 SYGVKD. The J segment lost 7 bases and the V segment lost 6 bases, leaving 6 bases of the junction unmatched. The CDR3 spells CAIREDRGVNEQFF. CDR3 nucleotides: TGTGCCATCAGGGAGGACAGGGGGGTGAATGAGCAGTTCTTC.

The chain combines TRBV12-3 or TRBV12-4 with TRBJ1-1; TRBD1 is a possible D gene (6 bases). The CDR3 spans 13 residues. With 6 bases removed from V and 4 bases from J, the gap between germline ends came to 12 bases. The CDR3 spells CASRLQGRTEAFF. The CDR3 nucleotides read TGTGCCAGCAGGCTACAGGGACGCACTGAAGCTTTCTTT.

CDR3 nucleotides: TGTGCCAGTAGAAAGATTGCCCCCATCGGTCAGCCCCAGCATTTT. Protein: CASRKIAPIGQPQHF. V is TRBV19 and J is TRBJ1-5; no reliable D call. Germline V gene sequence: CDR1 LNHDA, CDR2 SQIVND (reference sequence). This CDR3 comprises 15 residues. The V end was cut by 6 bases, the J end by 6 bases, with 18 bases between. The variable domain in full, completed from reference TRBV19 and TRBJ1-5, reads DGGITQSPKYLFRKEGQNVTLSCEQNLNHDAMYWYRQDPGQGLRLIYYSQIVNDFQKGDIAEGYSVSREKKESFPLTVTSAQKNPTAFYLCASRKIAPIGQPQHFGDGTRLSIL.

The chain has TRBV28 and TRBJ1-4; TRBD1 matches at 7 bases. V was clipped by 3 bases and J by 6 bases; unmatched bases: 7. The CDR3 has 15 residues. In germline, CDR1 is MDHEN, CDR2 SYDVKM. CDR3 sequence: CASSFPTGSHEKLFF. The CDR3 DNA is TGTGCCAGCAGTTTTCCGACAGGGTCTCATGAAAAACTGTTTTTT.

This chain joins TRBV7-3 and TRBJ2-1; 11 positions match TRBD2. This CDR3 has 15 residues. Germline V gives CDR1 SGHTA, CDR2 FQGTGA. V shed 6 bases and J 6 bases; nucleotides not matched to a gene: 7. The CDR3 reads CASSQLAGASNEQFF. For the CDR3, the DNA is TGTGCCAGCAGTCAACTAGCGGGAGCGTCCAATGAGCAGTTCTTC.

The V and J genes are TRBV6-5 and TRBJ1-5; a possible D gene is TRBD1 (5 bases). The CDR3 runs to 15 residues. Deletions cut 5 bases from V and 6 bases from J, with 17 bases between. The germline V gene has CDR1 MNHEY and CDR2 SVGAGI. CDR3 loop: CASSPGWGEGQPQHF. Here the CDR3 DNA reads TGTGCCAGCAGTCCAGGGTGGGGGGAGGGTCAGCCCCAGCATTTT.

The V and J genes are TRBV28 and TRBJ2-3; no clear D. The V end was cut by 4 bases, the J end by 5 bases, with 13 bases between. Per the germline V gene, CDR1 is MDHEN and CDR2 is SYDVKM. The CDR3 is 14 residues long. CDR3 loop: CASSSTRTGDTQYF. The CDR3 nucleotides read TGTGCCAGCAGTTCGACCAGGACGGGAGATACGCAGTATTTT.

The V and J genes are TRBV10-3 and TRBJ1-5; D unclear. V was shortened by 3 bases and J by 1 base, with 7 bases between the two germline ends. The CDR3 runs 14 residues. Germline loops: CDR1 ENHRY, CDR2 SYGVKD. CDR3 sequence (DNA): TGTGCCATCAGTGATTGGGGAAGCAATCAGCCCCAGCATTTT. It specifies CAISDWGSNQPQHF.

This clonotype has only one observation. With a much larger clone just one base away, this may be a read error. This chain connects TRBV5-1 to TRBJ2-6; 10 nucleotides agree with TRBD1. The CDR3 is 19 amino acids. V lost 3 bases, J lost 2 bases, and 11 bases stayed unmatched. CDR1 and CDR2 from the germline V gene are SGHRS and YFSETQ. The CDR3 DNA sequence: TGCGCCAGCAGCTCTTGGCGGGGACAGGGGCGTACTGGGGCCAACGTCCTGACTTTC. Its translation: CASSSWRGQGRTGANVLTF.

The CDR3 protein is CSVMGTFSYEQYF. For the CDR3, the DNA is TGCAGCGTTATGGGGACGTTCTCCTACGAGCAGTACTTC. The chain employs TRBV29-1 and TRBJ2-7; D could derive from TRBD1 or TRBD2 (5 bases each). This CDR3 region has 13 residues. The germline gives CDR1 SQVTM, CDR2 ANQGSEA. Trimming removed 5 bases from V and 0 bases from J, with 11 bases in between.

The genes are TRBV28 and TRBJ1-1; 8 nucleotides align to TRBD1. Per germline, CDR1 MDHEN and CDR2 SYDVKM. With 4 bases clipped from V and 10 bases from J, the junction kept 14 bases outside the gene matches. The CDR3 sequence is 15 residues long. CDR3 DNA sequence: TGTGCCAGCAGTTCCACCGGGACAGGAAAATTTAGAGCTTTCTTT. It encodes CASSSTGTGKFRAFF.